This T cell receptor beta chain was sequenced for a study of blood T cell repertoires in COVID-19. Study summary: T cells, B-cell-depleted T cells, or PBMCs supplied cDNA or gDNA.

Trimming shortened V by 7 bases and J by 0 bases, and 10 bases separated the two germline ends. Germline CDR1 and CDR2: SNHLY and FYNNEI. This CDR3 has 14 residues. Per the study methods: Estimated nucleated cell counts came from reference gene primer amplification. Using immunoSEQ multiplex PCR, the repertoire was profiled, and TCRdb retains in-frame clones only, with some absent. V and J calls plus clone size are reproduced from that table; the DNA served to infer D and trimming. The sample records about 180,000 clones, roughly nine tenths being singletons. Sequencing was carried out using peripheral blood. The clonotype was recovered from a man between 50 and 59 years old with acute or convalescent COVID-19. The V gene is TRBV2, the J gene TRBJ2-1; TRBD2 is a possible D gene (5 bases). CDR3 DNA: TGTGCCAGCACCCAAGGGAGCTCCTACAATGAGCAGTTCTTC. Its translation is CASTQGSSYNEQFF.